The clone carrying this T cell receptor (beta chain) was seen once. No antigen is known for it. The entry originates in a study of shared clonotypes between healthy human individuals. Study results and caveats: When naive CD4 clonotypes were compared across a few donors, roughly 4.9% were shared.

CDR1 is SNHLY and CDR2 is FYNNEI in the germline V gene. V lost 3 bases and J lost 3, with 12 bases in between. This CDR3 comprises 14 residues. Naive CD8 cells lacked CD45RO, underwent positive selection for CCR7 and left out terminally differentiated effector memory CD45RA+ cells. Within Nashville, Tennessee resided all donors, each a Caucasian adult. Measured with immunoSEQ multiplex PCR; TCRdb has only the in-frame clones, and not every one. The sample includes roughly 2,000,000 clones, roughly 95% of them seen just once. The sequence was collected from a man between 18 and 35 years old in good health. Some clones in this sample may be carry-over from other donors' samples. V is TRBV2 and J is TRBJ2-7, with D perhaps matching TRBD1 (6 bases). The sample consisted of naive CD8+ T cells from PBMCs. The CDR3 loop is CASSEGALSYEQYF. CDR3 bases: TGTGCCAGCAGTGAGGGGGCTTTGAGCTACGAGCAGTACTTC.